This T cell receptor (beta chain) emerged from a study of beta chain features in type 1 diabetes. Turning to the study itself: Examination covered 107,917,701 sorted cells spanning all samples. Overall study results and limits: Sampled from patients, naive, central memory and Treg TCRB repertoires appeared more similar than those sampled from healthy donors.

Expressed TCRB transcripts were sequenced after all isolated RNA was converted to cDNA. Clones were sequenced by immunoSEQ multiplex PCR, and TCRdb holds only the in-frame ones, with some missing. The sample has approximately 170,000 clones, about 9.1% seen once. Trimming cost V 0 bases and J 2 bases, with 4 bases left between them. This CDR3 spans 13 amino acids. The germline CDR1 and CDR2 sequences are LNHNV and YYDKDF (reference sequence). Sorting of CD4+ naive, central memory, regulatory and stem cell-like memory cells was performed via CD45RO/CCR7/CD25/CD127/CD95/CD27. Each population that was sorted was more than 98% pure. For this clone: What it binds is unknown.

The TCR was taken from a woman aged 18-29 years in good health. The material sequenced was central memory CD4+ T cells from blood. J is TRBJ2-5 and V is TRBV15; no firm D call. In DNA, the CDR3 is TGTGCCACCAGCAGAGACCAGCAAGAGACCCAGTACTTC. Translated: CATSRDQQETQYF.